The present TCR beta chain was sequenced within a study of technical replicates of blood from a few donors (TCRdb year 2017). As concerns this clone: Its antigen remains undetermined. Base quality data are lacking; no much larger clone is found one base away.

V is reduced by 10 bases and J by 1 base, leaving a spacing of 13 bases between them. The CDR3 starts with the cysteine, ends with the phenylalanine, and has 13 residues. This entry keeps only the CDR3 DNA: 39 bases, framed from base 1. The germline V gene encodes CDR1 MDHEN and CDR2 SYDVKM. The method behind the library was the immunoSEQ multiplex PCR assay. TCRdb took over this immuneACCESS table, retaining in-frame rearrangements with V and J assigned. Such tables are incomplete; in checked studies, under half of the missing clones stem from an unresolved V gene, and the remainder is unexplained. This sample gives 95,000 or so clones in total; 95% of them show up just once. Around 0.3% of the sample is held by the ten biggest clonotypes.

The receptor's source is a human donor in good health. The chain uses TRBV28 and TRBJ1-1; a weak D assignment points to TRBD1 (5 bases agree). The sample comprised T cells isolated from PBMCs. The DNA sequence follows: TGTGCCACGGGAGAGGGGTGGAACACTGAAGCTTTCTTT. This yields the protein CATGEGWNTEAFF.